These 16 T cell receptor beta chains were all obtained from the same sample, sequenced in a study of control samples from healthy donors and cancer patients. Produced via immunoSEQ multiplex PCR; TCRdb's table is partial and in-frame only. The data show 160,000 or so clones, around 95% seen once. Source material: blood. Every receptor here comes from a woman in her thirties or forties in good health.

DNA of the CDR3: TGTGCCAGCAAGCTGGGACAGTCGGTGGATGGCTACACCTTC. Its translation: CASKLGQSVDGYTF. The V gene is TRBV7-9, the J gene TRBJ1-2; 7 bases are shared with TRBD1. The CDR3 has 14 residues. With V trimmed by 7 bases and J by 6 bases, 11 bases remained unmatched. CDR1 and CDR2 (germline): SEHNR, FQNEAQ (reference sequence).

This clone was observed a few times. This rearrangement joins TRBV2 to TRBJ2-1; D is uncertain. This CDR3 is 12 amino acids long. CDR1 SNHLY and CDR2 FYNNEI come from the germline V gene. V shed 8 bases and J shed 7 bases, with 12 bases lying between them. CDR3 sequence (DNA): TGTGCCAGCGCTGAAGTCCGGAATGAGCAGTTCTTC. Translating it yields CASAEVRNEQFF.

The chain recombines TRBV2 with TRBJ2-5; no definite D call. Between the trimmed V and J ends, which lost 7 bases and 2 bases, there was a span of 14 bases. Germline V gene lookup returns CDR1 SNHLY and CDR2 FYNNEI. This CDR3 contains 14 residues. The CDR3 region is CASTSFGQQETQYF. The CDR3 coding sequence is TGTGCCAGCACCTCCTTCGGGCAACAAGAGACCCAGTACTTC.

V is TRBV30 and J is TRBJ2-7; 7 bases line up with TRBD1. Germline values: CDR1 GTSNPN, CDR2 SVGIG (reference sequence). This CDR3 spans 12 amino acids. The V gene end was trimmed by 5 bases and the J gene end by 1 base; junction bases not matched to a gene: 2. This CDR3 reads CAWRDSSYEQYF. The DNA for the CDR3 is TGTGCCTGGCGGGACAGTTCCTACGAGCAGTACTTC.

This chain connects TRBV14 to TRBJ1-2, with D maybe TRBD1 (5 bases). Germline-derived CDR1 and CDR2 are SGHDN and FVKESK. The CDR3 is made up of 19 amino acids. V dropped 3 bases and J dropped 0 bases, with 23 bases sitting between them. CDR3 DNA: TGTGCCAGCAGCCATGGATGGGCGCAGGGCGGTCTAGCTAACTATGGCTACACCTTC. Protein product: CASSHGWAQGGLANYGYTF.

The chain is built from TRBV7-2 and TRBJ1-2, with 10 bases identical to TRBD1. The germline V gene has CDR1 SGHTA and CDR2 FQGNSA. The CDR3 runs 14 residues. V lost 5 bases and J lost 8; bases outside the gene matches: 8. CDR3 in amino acids: CASSAETGGRGYTF. DNA of the CDR3: TGTGCCAGCAGCGCTGAGACAGGGGGCCGAGGCTACACCTTC.

This chain links TRBV29-1 with TRBJ1-1; D is unclear. The V gene lost 4 bases and the J gene lost 7 bases, with 7 bases spanning the gap. CDR3 length: 10 amino acids. Per germline, CDR1 SQVTM and CDR2 ANQGSEA. CDR3 residues: CSVAQDEAFF. Here the CDR3 DNA reads TGCAGCGTTGCTCAGGATGAAGCTTTCTTT.

The chain employs TRBV11-3 and TRBJ2-1; unclear D gene. The V and J ends lost 0 bases and 12 bases respectively, with 12 bases between them. Germline V gene data show CDR1 as SGHNT and CDR2 as YENEEA. There are 13 residues in the CDR3. In DNA, the CDR3 is TGTGCCAGCAGCTTAGATCAAAGTCAACGGCAGTTCTTC. Amino acid sequence: CASSLDQSQRQFF.

The chain links TRBV9 to TRBJ1-4; unclear D gene. The V and J ends lost 3 bases and 6 bases respectively, with 9 bases between them. The germline V gene has CDR1 SGDLS and CDR2 YYNGEE. The CDR3 loop spans 13 amino acids. CDR3 bases: TGTGCCAGCAGCGGACGAGAGGATGAAAAACTGTTTTTT. This sequence encodes CASSGREDEKLFF.

The chain joins TRBV27 to TRBJ1-5; 10 bases align to TRBD1. The germline V gene has CDR1 MNHEY and CDR2 SMNVEV (reference sequence). V gave up 5 bases and J gave up 7 bases; unmatched junction bases: 11. The CDR3 loop spans 16 amino acids. The CDR3 protein is CASSPSTGGVGQPQHF. The CDR3 nucleotides read TGTGCCAGCAGTCCTTCGACAGGGGGCGTGGGGCAGCCCCAGCATTTT.

The chain uses TRBV7-9 and TRBJ1-2, with D perhaps TRBD1 (6 bases). This CDR3 spans 15 amino acids. Germline CDR1 and CDR2: SEHNR and FQNEAQ (reference sequence). V shed 4 bases and J shed 1 base, with 13 bases lying between them. The CDR3 bases are TGTGCCAGCAGCTCCTTGAACAGGGTTAACTATGGCTACACCTTC. This translates into CASSSLNRVNYGYTF.

The chain has TRBV19 and TRBJ1-5; D is uncertain. The CDR3 totals 13 residues. Germline lookup yields CDR1 LNHDA and CDR2 SQIVND (reference sequence). With 3 bases removed from V and 5 bases from J, the gap between germline ends came to 8 bases. CDR3 bases: TGTGCCAGTAGTATTTCGGGGTATCAGCCCCAGCATTTT. It encodes CASSISGYQPQHF.

The chain carries TRBV7-2 and TRBJ2-7; a weak D match, TRBD1 (5 bases). V lost 5 bases and J 1 base, leaving 12 bases between the germline ends. This CDR3 region has 14 residues. Germline V gives CDR1 SGHTA, CDR2 FQGNSA. This CDR3 reads CASSPGHRSYEQYF. In DNA, the CDR3 is TGTGCCAGCAGCCCCGGACACCGGTCCTACGAGCAGTACTTC.

The rearrangement links TRBV28 to TRBJ1-2; D not certain. V was cut by 6 bases and J by 8 bases, with 16 bases left in between. The V gene's germline CDR1 is MDHEN and CDR2 SYDVKM. The CDR3 is 13 residues long. The CDR3 DNA reads TGTGCCAGCAGCACGTCGAGCAGCGGGGGCTACACCTTC. This encodes CASSTSSSGGYTF.

This clone has only one observation. This chain uses TRBV7-2 with TRBJ2-3, with a possible D match to TRBD1 (5 bases). In germline, CDR1 is SGHTA, CDR2 FQGNSA. The CDR3 is made up of 14 amino acids. Trimming shortened V by 1 base and J by 4 bases, and 9 bases separated the two germline ends. The CDR3 here is CASSLVWGPDTQYF. In DNA form, the CDR3 reads TGTGCCAGCAGCTTAGTATGGGGCCCAGATACGCAGTATTTT.

The V and J genes are TRBV4-2 and TRBJ2-7, with TRBD2 matching over 10 bases. After removal of 1 base from V and 2 bases from J, the junction contained 5 bases not matched to a gene. This CDR3 has 16 amino acids. The germline gives CDR1 LGHNA, CDR2 YNFKEQ. The DNA for the CDR3 is TGTGCCAGCAGCCAAGGAACTGGACTAGCGGCCTACGAGCAGTACTTC. Translated: CASSQGTGLAAYEQYF.